This T cell receptor beta chain was identified during a study of beta chain features in type 1 diabetes. Study-wide points: Diminished insertions and augmented deletions at VDJ junctions characterized type 1 diabetes patients. A moderate, significant TCRB CDR3 shortening appeared in type 1 diabetes across four CD4+ subsets.

Expressed TCRB transcripts were sequenced because the isolated RNA had all been reverse transcribed beforehand. The protocol was immunoSEQ multiplex PCR, while the TCRdb copy is restricted to in-frame clones and leaves out a portion. The sample holds about 650,000 clones, 9.5% to 15% seen once. A word on this clone: The target antigen is unknown.

V was cut by 2 bases and J by 4 bases, with 15 bases left in between. Per germline, CDR1 LGHNA and CDR2 YNFKEQ. This CDR3 region has 15 residues. This clonotype originated in a man between 25 and 39 years old with type 1 diabetes. Sequencing used naive CD4+ T cells from blood. The rearrangement links TRBV4-2 to TRBJ2-7, with TRBD2 as a possible D gene (6 bases). For the CDR3, the DNA is TGTGCCAGCAGCCAAATTGGGACTCAGACTTACGAGCAGTACTTC. Translating gives CASSQIGTQTYEQYF.